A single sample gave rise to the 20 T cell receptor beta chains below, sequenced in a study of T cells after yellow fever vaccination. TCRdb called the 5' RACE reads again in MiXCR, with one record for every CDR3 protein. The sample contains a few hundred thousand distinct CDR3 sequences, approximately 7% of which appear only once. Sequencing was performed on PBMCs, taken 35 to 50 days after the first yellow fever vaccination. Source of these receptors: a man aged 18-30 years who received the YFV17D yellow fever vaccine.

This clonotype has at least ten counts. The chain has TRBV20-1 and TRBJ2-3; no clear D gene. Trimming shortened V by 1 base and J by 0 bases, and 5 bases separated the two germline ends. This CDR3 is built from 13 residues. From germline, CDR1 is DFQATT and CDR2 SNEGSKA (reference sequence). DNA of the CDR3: TGCAGTGCTAGAGCAGGAAGCACAGATACGCAGTATTTT. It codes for CSARAGSTDTQYF.

The CDR3, as DNA: TGCGCCAGCAGCCAGAGTGGGCTCTCCCCCTATGGCTACACCTTC. Residues: CASSQSGLSPYGYTF. The V gene is TRBV4-3, the J gene TRBJ1-2; D remains ambiguous. The CDR3 spans 15 residues. CDR1 is LGHNA, CDR2 YSLEER, per germline. The germline V and J ends were trimmed by 3 bases and 4 bases, with 15 bases remaining between them.

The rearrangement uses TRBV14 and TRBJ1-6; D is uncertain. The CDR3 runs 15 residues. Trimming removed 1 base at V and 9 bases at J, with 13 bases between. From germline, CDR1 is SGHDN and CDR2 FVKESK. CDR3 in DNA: TGTGCCAGCAGCCAAGGTTGGCTTGGGCGTTCACCCCTCCACTTT. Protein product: CASSQGWLGRSPLHF.

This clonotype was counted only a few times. The CDR3 is CASSGIGEATGELFF. CDR3 DNA sequence: TGCGCCAGCAGCGGAATAGGGGAAGCCACCGGGGAGCTGTTTTTT. The chain joins TRBV5-1 to TRBJ2-2, with TRBD1 as a possible D gene (5 bases). Looked up from germline, CDR1 is SGHRS and CDR2 is YFSETQ. V was shortened by 4 bases and J by 4 bases, with 14 bases between the two germline ends. The CDR3 runs to 15 residues.

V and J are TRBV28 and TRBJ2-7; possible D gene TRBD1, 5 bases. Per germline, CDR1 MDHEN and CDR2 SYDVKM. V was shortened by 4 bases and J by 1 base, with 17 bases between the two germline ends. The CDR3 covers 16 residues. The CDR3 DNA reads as TGTGCCAGCAGTTCTCCCGACACCACAGGATCCTACGAGCAGTACGTC. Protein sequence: CASSSPDTTGSYEQYV.

The CDR3 here is CASSSLLTGGLYF. The CDR3 DNA reads TGTGCCAGCAGCTCGCTGTTGACAGGGGGCCTGTACTTC. This chain joins TRBV5-4 and TRBJ2-7; TRBD1 agrees at 10 bases. This CDR3 is 13 amino acids long. Germline V gives CDR1 SGHNT, CDR2 YYREEE (reference sequence). J was trimmed by 12 bases and V by 3 bases; bases with no gene match: 9.

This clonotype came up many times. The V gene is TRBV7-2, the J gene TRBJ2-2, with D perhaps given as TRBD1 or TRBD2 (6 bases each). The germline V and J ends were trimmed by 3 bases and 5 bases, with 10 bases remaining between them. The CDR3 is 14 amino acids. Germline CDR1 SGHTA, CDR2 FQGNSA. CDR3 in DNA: TGTGCCAGCAGCTTCGGGGGCGAGACCGGGGAGCTGTTTTTT. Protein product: CASSFGGETGELFF.

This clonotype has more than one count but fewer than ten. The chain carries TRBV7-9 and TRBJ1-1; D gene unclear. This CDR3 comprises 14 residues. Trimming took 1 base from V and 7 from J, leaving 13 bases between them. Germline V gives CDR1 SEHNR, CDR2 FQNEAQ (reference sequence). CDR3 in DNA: TGTGCCAGCAGCTTAGATCTAGGCGAAGGTGAAGCTTTCTTT. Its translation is CASSLDLGEGEAFF.

The CDR3 DNA reads as TGTGCCAGCAGCCCCCAGCGGGGGTTAGATACGCAGTATTTT. Encoded protein: CASSPQRGLDTQYF. The rearrangement links TRBV7-6 to TRBJ2-3; TRBD2 matches at 8 bases. Germline CDR1 is SGHVS and CDR2 is FNYEAQ. V dropped 5 bases and J dropped 5; count of bases not matched to a gene: 6. The CDR3 extends over 14 amino acids.

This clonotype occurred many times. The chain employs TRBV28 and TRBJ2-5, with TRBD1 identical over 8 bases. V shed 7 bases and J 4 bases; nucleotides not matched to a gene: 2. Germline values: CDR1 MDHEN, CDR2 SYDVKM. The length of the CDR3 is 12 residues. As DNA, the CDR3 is TGTGCCAGCACCGGACAGGGAGAGACCCAGTACTTC. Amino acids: CASTGQGETQYF.

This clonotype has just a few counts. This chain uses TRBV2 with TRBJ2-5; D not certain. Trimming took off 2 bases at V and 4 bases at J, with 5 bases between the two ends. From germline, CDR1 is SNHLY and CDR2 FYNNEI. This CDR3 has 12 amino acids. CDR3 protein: CASSEQVETQYF. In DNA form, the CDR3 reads TGTGCCAGCAGTGAACAAGTAGAGACCCAGTACTTC.

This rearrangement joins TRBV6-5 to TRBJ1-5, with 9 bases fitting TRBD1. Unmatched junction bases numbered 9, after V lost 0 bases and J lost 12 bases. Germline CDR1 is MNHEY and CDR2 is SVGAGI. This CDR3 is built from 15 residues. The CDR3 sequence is CASSYSRTGAMLQHF. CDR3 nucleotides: TGTGCCAGCAGTTACTCGAGGACAGGGGCGATGCTCCAGCATTTT.

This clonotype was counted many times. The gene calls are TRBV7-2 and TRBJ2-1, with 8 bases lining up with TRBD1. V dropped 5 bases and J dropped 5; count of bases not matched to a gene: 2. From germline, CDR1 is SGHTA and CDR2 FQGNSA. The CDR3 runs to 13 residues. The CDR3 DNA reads TGTGCCAGCAGCAGGGACAGGAACAATGAGCAGTTCTTC. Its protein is CASSRDRNNEQFF.

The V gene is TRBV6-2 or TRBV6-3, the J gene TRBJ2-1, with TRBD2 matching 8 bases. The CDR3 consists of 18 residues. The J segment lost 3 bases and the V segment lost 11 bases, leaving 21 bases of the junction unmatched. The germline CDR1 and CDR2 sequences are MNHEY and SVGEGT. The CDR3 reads CAAPGGELADPDYNEQFF. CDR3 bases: TGTGCCGCACCGGGGGGGGAACTGGCGGACCCCGACTACAATGAGCAGTTCTTC.

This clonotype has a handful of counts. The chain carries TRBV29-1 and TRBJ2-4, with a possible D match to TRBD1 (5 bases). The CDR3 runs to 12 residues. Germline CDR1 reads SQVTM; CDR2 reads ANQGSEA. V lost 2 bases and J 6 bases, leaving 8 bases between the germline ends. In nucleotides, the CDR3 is TGCAGCGTTGAAAGTCAGGGAAACATTCAGTACTTC. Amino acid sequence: CSVESQGNIQYF.

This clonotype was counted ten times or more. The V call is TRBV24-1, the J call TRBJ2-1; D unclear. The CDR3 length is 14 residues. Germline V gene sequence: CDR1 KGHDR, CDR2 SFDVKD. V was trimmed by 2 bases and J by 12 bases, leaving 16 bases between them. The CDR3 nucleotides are TGTGCCACCAGTGATTCCCCGAGTTTATGGACGCAGTTCTTC. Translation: CATSDSPSLWTQFF.

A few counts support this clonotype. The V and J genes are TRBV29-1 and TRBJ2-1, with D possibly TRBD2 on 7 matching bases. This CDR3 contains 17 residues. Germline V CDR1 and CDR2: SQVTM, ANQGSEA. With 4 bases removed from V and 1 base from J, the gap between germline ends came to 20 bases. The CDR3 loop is CSVVGGLRGRSYNEQFF. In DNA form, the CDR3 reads TGCAGCGTTGTGGGGGGCTTGCGGGGGAGGTCCTACAATGAGCAGTTCTTC.

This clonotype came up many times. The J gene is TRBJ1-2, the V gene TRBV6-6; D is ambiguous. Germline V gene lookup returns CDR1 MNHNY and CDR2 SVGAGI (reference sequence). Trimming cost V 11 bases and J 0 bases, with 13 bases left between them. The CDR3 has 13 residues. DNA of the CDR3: TGTGCCGGGAAAAGGCCTCCTAACTATGGCTACACCTTC. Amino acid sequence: CAGKRPPNYGYTF.

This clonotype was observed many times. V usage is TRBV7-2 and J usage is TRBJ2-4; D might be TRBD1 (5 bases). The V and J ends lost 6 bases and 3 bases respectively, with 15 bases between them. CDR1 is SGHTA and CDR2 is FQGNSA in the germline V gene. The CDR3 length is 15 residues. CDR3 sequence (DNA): TGTGCCAGCAGTGCTCAAACAGGCTTCAAAAACATTCAGTACTTC. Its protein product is CASSAQTGFKNIQYF.

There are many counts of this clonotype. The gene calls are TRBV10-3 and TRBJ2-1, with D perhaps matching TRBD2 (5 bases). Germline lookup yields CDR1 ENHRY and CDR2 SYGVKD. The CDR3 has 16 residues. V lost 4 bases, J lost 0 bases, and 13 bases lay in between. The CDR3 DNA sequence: TGTGCCATCAGTGTAACGGGGTCTGACTCCTACAATGAGCAGTTCTTC. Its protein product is CAISVTGSDSYNEQFF.